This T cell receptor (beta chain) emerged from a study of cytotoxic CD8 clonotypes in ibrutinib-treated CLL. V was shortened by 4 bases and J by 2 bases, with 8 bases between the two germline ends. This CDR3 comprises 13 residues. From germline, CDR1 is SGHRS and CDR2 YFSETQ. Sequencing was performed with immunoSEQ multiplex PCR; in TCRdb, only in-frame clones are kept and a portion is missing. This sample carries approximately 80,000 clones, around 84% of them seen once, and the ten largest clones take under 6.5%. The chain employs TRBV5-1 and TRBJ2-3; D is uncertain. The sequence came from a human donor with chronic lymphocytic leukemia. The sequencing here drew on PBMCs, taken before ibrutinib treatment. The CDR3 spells CASSPVVTDTQYF. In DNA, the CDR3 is TGCGCCAGCAGCCCGGTAGTCACAGATACGCAGTATTTT.